This T cell receptor (beta chain) appears in the sequencing data of a study of radiotherapy plus CTLA-4 blockade in lung cancer. Study summary: With roughly 28% of patients having disease control, objective responses were seen in less than 20%.

Assay used: immunoSEQ multiplex PCR; TCRdb lists only in-frame clones, some missing. The repertoire holds around 100,000 clones, with roughly 86% as singletons. Enrolled patients, whose metastatic non-small-cell lung cancer was chemo-refractory, received focal radiation plus CTLA-4 blockade with ipilimumab. This clone was found a few times. Its specificity is not known. Findings and caveats of the study: Interferon-beta, together with early blood T cell clone dynamics, reportedly best predicted response. Some TCR clones had been derived from tumors. These clones expanded in peripheral blood after radiotherapy plus ipilimumab.

With 5 bases removed from V and 0 bases from J, the gap between germline ends came to 10 bases. The CDR3 sequence is 15 residues long. CDR1 is MNHEY and CDR2 is SVGAGI in the germline V gene. Sequenced material: peripheral blood, taken from a patient treated with radiotherapy plus ipilimumab. The sequence was obtained from a human donor with non-small cell lung cancer that progressed on radiotherapy plus ipilimumab. Some clones in this sample may be carry-over from other donors' samples. This chain connects TRBV6-5 to TRBJ1-4; perhaps TRBD1 as D (6 bases). DNA for the CDR3: TGTGCCAGCAGTAACGGACAGTCAACTAATGAAAAACTGTTTTTT. This encodes CASSNGQSTNEKLFF.